The entry that follows covers one T cell receptor (beta chain) sequence. The target antigen is unknown. These data come from a study of memory CD4+ T cells and cytomegalovirus serostatus. Study at large: This sample comes from healthy Belgian adults, fewer than 10 CMV seropositive, 24 seronegative. Whole-study findings and limits: The CMV-associated TCR signature appears largely within the CD4+ memory repertoire. About 40% of the roughly 160 known CMV-associated TCRbeta sequences appeared in CD4+ memory.

Single viable CD3+CD4+CD8-CD45RO+ cells were sorted as the memory CD4+ T cells. Per the original methods: Out-of-frame sequences were removed, leaving about 2,300,000 distinct TCRbeta sequences. Using immunoSEQ multiplex PCR, the repertoire was profiled, and TCRdb retains in-frame clones only, with some absent. That table gives V, J and clone size, and the DNA gave D and trimming. The profile shows 52,000 or so clones, around 76% of them singletons. V was cut by 5 bases and J by 5 bases, with 17 bases left in between. CDR1 is SGHTA and CDR2 is FQGNSA in the germline V gene. This CDR3 spans 15 amino acids.

This clonotype was obtained from an adult in good health and CMV-seronegative. Sequenced sample: memory CD4+ T cells from blood. The chain couples TRBV7-2 to TRBJ2-3; no clear D. CDR3 sequence reads: CASSRSLGSGDTQYF. As DNA, the CDR3 is TGTGCCAGCAGCCGGTCCTTGGGGTCGGGAGATACGCAGTATTTT.